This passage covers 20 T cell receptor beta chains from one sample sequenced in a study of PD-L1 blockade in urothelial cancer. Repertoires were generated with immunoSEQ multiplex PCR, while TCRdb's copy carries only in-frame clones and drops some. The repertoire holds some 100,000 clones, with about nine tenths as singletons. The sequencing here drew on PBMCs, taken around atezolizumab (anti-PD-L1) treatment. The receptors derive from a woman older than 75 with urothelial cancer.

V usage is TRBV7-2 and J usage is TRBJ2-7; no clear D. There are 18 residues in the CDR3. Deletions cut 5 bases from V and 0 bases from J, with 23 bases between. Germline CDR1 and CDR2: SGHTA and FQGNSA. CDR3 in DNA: TGTGCCAGCAGCCTCCTACAGCAAACCACGGCGTTCTCCTACGAGCAGTACTTC. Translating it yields CASSLLQQTTAFSYEQYF.

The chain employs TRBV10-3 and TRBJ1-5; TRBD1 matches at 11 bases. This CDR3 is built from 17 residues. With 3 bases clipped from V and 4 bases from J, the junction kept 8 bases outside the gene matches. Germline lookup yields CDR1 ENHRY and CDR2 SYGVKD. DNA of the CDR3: TGTGCCATCAGTGATCCGGGGACAGGGGGAACTAATCAGCCCCAGCATTTT. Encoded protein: CAISDPGTGGTNQPQHF.

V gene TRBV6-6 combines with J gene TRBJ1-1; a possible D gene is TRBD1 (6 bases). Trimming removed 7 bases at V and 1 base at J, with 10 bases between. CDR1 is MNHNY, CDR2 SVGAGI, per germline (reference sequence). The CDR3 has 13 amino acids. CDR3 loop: CASMGATNTEAFF. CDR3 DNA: TGTGCCAGCATGGGGGCTACGAACACTGAAGCTTTCTTT.

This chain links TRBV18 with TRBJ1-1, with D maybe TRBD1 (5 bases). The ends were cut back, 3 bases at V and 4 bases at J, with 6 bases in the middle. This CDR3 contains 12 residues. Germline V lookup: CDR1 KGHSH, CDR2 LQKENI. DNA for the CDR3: TGTGCCAGCTCACCGGGGCTCACTGAAGCTTTCTTT. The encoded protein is CASSPGLTEAFF.

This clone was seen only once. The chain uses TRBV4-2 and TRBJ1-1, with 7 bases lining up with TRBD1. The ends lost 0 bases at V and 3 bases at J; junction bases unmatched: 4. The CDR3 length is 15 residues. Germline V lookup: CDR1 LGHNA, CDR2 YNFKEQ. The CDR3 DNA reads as TGTGCCAGCAGCCAAGATGTTCAGGGGGACACTGAAGCTTTCTTT. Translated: CASSQDVQGDTEAFF.

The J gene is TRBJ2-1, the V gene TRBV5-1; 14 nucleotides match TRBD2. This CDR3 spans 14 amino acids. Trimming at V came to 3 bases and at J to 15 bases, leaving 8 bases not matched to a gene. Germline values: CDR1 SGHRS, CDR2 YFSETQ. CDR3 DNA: TGCGCCAGCAGCTCCCTGACTAGCGGGGGGGGTCGGTTCTTC. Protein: CASSSLTSGGGRFF.

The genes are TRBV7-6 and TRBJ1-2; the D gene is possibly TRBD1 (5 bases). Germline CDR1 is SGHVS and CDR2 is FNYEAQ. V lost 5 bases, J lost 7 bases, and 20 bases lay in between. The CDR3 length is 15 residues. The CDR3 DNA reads TGTGCCAGCAGCCCGACTAGAATCTCCCAGGGTGGCTACACCTTC. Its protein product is CASSPTRISQGGYTF.

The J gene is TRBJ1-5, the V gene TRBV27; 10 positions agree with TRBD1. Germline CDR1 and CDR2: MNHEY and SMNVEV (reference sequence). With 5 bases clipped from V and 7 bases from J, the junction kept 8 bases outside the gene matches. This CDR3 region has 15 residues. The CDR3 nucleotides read TGTGCCAGCAGTACCCGACAGGGGGCGCGCCAGCCCCAGCATTTT. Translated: CASSTRQGARQPQHF.

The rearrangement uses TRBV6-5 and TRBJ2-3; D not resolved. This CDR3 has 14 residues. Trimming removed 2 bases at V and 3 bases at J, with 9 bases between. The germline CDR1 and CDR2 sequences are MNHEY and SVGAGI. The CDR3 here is CASSYVAETDTQYF. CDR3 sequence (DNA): TGTGCCAGCAGTTACGTAGCAGAAACAGATACGCAGTATTTT.

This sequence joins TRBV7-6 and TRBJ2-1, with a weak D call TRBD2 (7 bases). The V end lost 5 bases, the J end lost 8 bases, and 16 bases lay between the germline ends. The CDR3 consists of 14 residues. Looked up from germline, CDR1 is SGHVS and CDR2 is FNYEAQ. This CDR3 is CASSPQTGGDEQFF. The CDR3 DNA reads TGTGCCAGCAGCCCCCAAACGGGGGGCGATGAGCAGTTCTTC.

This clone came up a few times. This CDR3 reads CSVGNRDSNGYTF. Written as DNA, the CDR3 is TGCAGCGTTGGCAACCGGGACAGTAATGGCTACACCTTC. This sequence joins TRBV29-1 and TRBJ1-2; 7 bases are a match to TRBD1. The CDR3 length is 13 residues. CDR1 is SQVTM, CDR2 ANQGSEA, per germline. V lost 4 bases and J lost 6; bases outside the gene matches: 8. The full variable domain, with the rest looked up from reference TRBV29-1 and TRBJ1-2, is SAVISQKPSRDICQRGTSLTIQCQVDSQVTMMFWYRQQPGQSLTLIATANQGSEATYESGFVIDKFPISRPNLTFSTLTVSNMSPEDSSIYLCSVGNRDSNGYTFGSGTRLTVV.

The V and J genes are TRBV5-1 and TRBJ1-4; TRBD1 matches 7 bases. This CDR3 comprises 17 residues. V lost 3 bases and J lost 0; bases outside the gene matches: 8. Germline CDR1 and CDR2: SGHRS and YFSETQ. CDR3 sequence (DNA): TGCGCCAGCAGCTGGCGGGACAGTCTATCAACTAATGAAAAACTGTTTTTT. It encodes CASSWRDSLSTNEKLFF.

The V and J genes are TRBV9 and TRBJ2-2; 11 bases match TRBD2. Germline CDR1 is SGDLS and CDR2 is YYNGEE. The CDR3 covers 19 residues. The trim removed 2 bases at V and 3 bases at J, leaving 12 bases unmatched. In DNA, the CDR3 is TGTGCCAGCAGCGTCAATAGCGGGAGGGCTAGAGGGCACACCGGGGAGCTGTTTTTT. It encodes CASSVNSGRARGHTGELFF.

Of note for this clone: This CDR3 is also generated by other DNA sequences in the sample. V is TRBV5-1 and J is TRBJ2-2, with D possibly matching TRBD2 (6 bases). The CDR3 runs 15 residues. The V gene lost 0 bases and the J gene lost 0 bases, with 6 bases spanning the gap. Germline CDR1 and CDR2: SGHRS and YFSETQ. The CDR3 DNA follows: TGCGCCAGCAGCTTGGCGGGAGCGAACACCGGGGAGCTGTTTTTT. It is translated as CASSLAGANTGELFF.

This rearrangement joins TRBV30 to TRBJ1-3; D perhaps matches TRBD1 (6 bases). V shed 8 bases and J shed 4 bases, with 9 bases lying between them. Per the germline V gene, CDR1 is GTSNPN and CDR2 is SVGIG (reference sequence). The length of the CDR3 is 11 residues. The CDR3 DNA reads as TGTGCCCTCCAGGGGGGAAACACCATATATTTT. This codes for CALQGGNTIYF.

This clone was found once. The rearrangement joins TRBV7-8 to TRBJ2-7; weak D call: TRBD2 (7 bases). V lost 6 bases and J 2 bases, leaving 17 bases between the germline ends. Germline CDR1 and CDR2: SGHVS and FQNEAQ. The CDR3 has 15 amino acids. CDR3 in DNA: TGTGCCAGCAGTCCCCGGGGGGCCGACACCTACGAGCAGTACTTC. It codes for CASSPRGADTYEQYF.

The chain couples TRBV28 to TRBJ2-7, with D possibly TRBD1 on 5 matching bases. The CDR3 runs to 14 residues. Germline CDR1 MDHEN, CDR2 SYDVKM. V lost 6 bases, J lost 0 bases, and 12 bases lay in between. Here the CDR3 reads CASRRTQGSYEQYF. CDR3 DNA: TGTGCCAGCAGGAGGACGCAGGGCTCCTACGAGCAGTACTTC. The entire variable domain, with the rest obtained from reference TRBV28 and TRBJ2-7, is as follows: DVKVTQSSRYLVKRTGEKVFLECVQDMDHENMFWYRQDPGLGLRLIYFSYDVKMKEKGDIPEGYSVSREKKERFSLILESASTNQTSMYLCASRRTQGSYEQYFGPGTRLTVT.

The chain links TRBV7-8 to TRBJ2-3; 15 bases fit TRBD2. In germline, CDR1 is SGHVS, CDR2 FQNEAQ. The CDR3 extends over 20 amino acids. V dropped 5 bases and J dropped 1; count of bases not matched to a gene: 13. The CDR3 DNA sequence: TGTGCCAGCAGCACCCGGACTAGCGGGAGGGCCGAGATCCGCACAGATACGCAGTATTTT. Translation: CASSTRTSGRAEIRTDTQYF.

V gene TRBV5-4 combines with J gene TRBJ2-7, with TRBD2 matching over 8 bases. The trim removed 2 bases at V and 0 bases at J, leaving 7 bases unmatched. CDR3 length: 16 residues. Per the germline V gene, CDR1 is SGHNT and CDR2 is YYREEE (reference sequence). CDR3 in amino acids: CASSFPIAGISYEQYF. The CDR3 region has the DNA TGTGCCAGCAGCTTTCCCATAGCGGGAATCTCCTACGAGCAGTACTTC.

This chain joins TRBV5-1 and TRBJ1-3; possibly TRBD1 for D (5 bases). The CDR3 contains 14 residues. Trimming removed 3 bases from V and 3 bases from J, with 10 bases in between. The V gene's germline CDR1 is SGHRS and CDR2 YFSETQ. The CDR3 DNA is TGCGCCAGCAGCTCTGGGACTTTTGGAAACACCATATATTTT. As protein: CASSSGTFGNTIYF.